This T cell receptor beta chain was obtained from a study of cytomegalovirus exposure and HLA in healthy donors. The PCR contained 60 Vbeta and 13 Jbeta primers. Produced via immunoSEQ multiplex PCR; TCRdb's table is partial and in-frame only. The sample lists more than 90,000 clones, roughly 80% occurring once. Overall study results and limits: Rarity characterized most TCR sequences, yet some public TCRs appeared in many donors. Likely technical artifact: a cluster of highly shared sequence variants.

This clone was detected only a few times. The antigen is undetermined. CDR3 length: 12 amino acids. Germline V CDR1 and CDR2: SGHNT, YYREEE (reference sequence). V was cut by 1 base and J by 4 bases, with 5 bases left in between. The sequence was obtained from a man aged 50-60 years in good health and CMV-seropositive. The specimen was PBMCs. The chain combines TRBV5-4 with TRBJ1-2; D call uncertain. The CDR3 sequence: CASSLYSYGYTF. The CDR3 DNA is TGTGCCAGCAGCTTGTACTCCTATGGCTACACCTTC.